Below, 5 T cell receptor beta chains from the same sample are listed, as sequenced in a study of T cells in Graves' hyperthyroidism and ophthalmopathy. Amplification of TCR beta CDR3 regions used RNA as the template. HTBI primers drove first-round RT-PCR of the TCR CDR3. TCRdb passed the multiplex PCR reads through MiXCR, listing each CDR3 protein once. The sample yields 530,000 or so distinct CDR3 sequences, about 45% seen once. The sample comprised peripheral blood or thyroid tissue (not recorded which). These TCRs come from a young woman with Graves' hyperthyroidism.

V gene TRBV7-9 combines with J gene TRBJ1-5; 10 bases align to TRBD1. Unmatched junction bases numbered 12, after V lost 5 bases and J lost 14 bases. The CDR3 covers 14 residues. The germline CDR1 and CDR2 sequences are SEHNR and FQNEAQ (reference sequence). CDR3 bases: TGTGCCAGCAGCCGATCGGGACAGGGGAGCTCCGAGCATTTT. Protein product: CASSRSGQGSSEHF.

In its sample, this clonotype was seen many times. This chain connects TRBV12-5 to TRBJ2-5, with D perhaps matching TRBD1 (6 bases). Trimming removed 0 bases from V and 2 bases from J, with 13 bases in between. Germline V CDR1 and CDR2: LGHNT, FRNRAP. The CDR3 loop spans 16 amino acids. For the CDR3, the DNA is TGTGCTAGTGGTTTGGTAATCGGGACACCACAAGAGACCCAGTACTTC. It codes for CASGLVIGTPQETQYF.

To note about this clonotype: This may arise from a read error, as a much more abundant clone is one base away. The chain couples TRBV10-3 to TRBJ2-3, with TRBD2 matching 14 bases. Unmatched junction bases numbered 3, after V lost 8 bases and J lost 5 bases. CDR1 ENHRY and CDR2 SYGVKD come from the germline V gene. The CDR3 runs 14 residues. The CDR3, as DNA: TGTGCCATCGGACTAGCGGGAGGAATAGATACGCAGTATTTT. Protein: CAIGLAGGIDTQYF.

This clonotype was seen only once. Written as DNA, the CDR3 is TGTGCCAGCAGCTTAGGGCTAGCGGGTAATGAAAAACTGTTTTTT. Protein sequence: CASSLGLAGNEKLFF. The chain combines TRBV7-9 with TRBJ1-4, with D hard to call. V was trimmed by 1 base and J by 4 bases, leaving 10 bases between them. CDR3 length equals 15 residues. CDR1 and CDR2 from the germline V gene are SEHNR and FQNEAQ (reference sequence).

The rearrangement links TRBV12-3 or TRBV12-4 to TRBJ1-5; a weak D match, TRBD1 (5 bases). Deletions cut 6 bases from V and 6 bases from J, with 15 bases between. The CDR3 extends over 14 amino acids. The CDR3 region is CASRPSGGGQPQHF. CDR3 DNA sequence: TGTGCCAGCAGGCCTAGCGGGGGTGGTCAGCCCCAGCATTTT.